These T cell receptor beta chains were read from a single sample in a study of T-cell reconstitution after alpha-beta-depleted transplantation in children. TCRdb independently ran MiXCR on the PCR reads; one entry per CDR3 protein. The sample lists approximately 240,000 distinct CDR3 sequences, roughly 10% seen once, with about 6% in the top ten. Sequences were derived from PBMCs from the stem cell graft donor, sampled from the stem cell graft. These receptors originate from a human donor who donated a stem cell graft to a child with acute lymphoblastic leukemia. Each CDR3 is given with its conserved first and last residue. D genes are given only for firm matches. Only some rows state a clone size, as once, few, many or a class for expanded clones.

size,D,V,J,CDR3,DNA
many,NA,TRBV12-3/TRBV12-4,TRBJ2-7,CASCQGGSSYEQYF,TGTGCCAGCTGTCAAGGGGGAAGCTCCTACGAGCAGTACTTC
few,NA,TRBV5-1,TRBJ1-6,CASSLAGDNSPLHF,TGCGCCAGCAGCTTGGCAGGGGATAATTCACCCCTCCACTTT
NA,TRBD1,TRBV5-6,TRBJ1-2,CASRGDRIYTF,TGTGCCAGCAGGGGGGACAGAATATACACCTTC
NA,NA,TRBV6-1,TRBJ2-1,CASSVGRGNEQFF,TGTGCCAGCAGTGTTGGCAGGGGAAATGAGCAGTTCTTC
few,TRBD1,TRBV19,TRBJ1-2,CASEEGQGAGYGYTF,TGTGCCAGCGAGGAGGGACAGGGGGCCGGATATGGCTACACCTTC
many,TRBD1,TRBV6-5,TRBJ1-2,CASRREGARGNGYTF,TGTGCCAGCAGGCGTGAGGGGGCCCGAGGGAATGGCTACACCTTC
few,TRBD1,TRBV7-8,TRBJ1-5,CASTLGTGGNQPQHF,TGTGCCAGCACCCTCGGGACAGGGGGGAATCAGCCCCAGCATTTT
NA,NA,TRBV6-1,TRBJ1-6,CASSGFFANNSPLHF,TGTGCCAGCAGTGGTTTTTTTGCAAATAATTCACCCCTCCACTTT
many,NA,TRBV5-1,TRBJ2-3,CASSLERGHTDTQYF,TGCGCCAGCAGCTTGGAGCGGGGACACACAGATACGCAGTATTTT
NA,NA,TRBV15,TRBJ2-1,CATSRALSSLAARRNEQFF,TGTGCCACCAGCAGAGCTTTATCGTCTCTGGCTGCGCGGCGGAATGAGCAGTTCTTC
many,NA,TRBV6-2/TRBV6-3,TRBJ2-7,CASRAGEAYEQYF,TGTGCCAGCAGGGCAGGGGAGGCCTACGAGCAGTACTTC
many,NA,TRBV12-3/TRBV12-4,TRBJ2-3,CASGELASSTDTQYF,TGTGCCAGCGGGGAGCTAGCGAGTTCCACAGATACGCAGTATTTT
few,TRBD1,TRBV18,TRBJ1-5,CASSPTGNPQHF,TGTGCCAGCTCACCGACAGGGAATCCCCAGCATTTT
NA,TRBD2,TRBV5-1,TRBJ2-7,CASSLGGTSLENEQYF,TGCGCCAGCAGCTTGGGGGGGACTAGCTTGGAAAACGAGCAGTACTTC
few,NA,TRBV12-3/TRBV12-4,TRBJ1-6,CASSLMGGGGSPLHF,TGTGCCAGCAGTCTCATGGGGGGAGGAGGGTCACCCCTCCACTTT
few,TRBD1,TRBV20-1,TRBJ1-2,CSAQGTGANYGYTF,TGCAGTGCTCAAGGGACAGGGGCTAACTATGGCTACACCTTC
few,NA,TRBV7-2,TRBJ1-6,CASSLGRATNSPLHF,TGTGCCAGCAGCTTAGGAAGGGCGACAAATTCACCCCTCCACTTT
NA,NA,TRBV7-2,TRBJ2-5,CASSSRTWFRDGETQYF,TGTGCCAGCAGCTCCCGTACCTGGTTCCGGGACGGGGAGACCCAGTACTTC
few,NA,TRBV20-1,TRBJ1-1,CSALEGNTEAFF,TGCAGTGCCCTGGAGGGGAACACTGAAGCTTTCTTT
NA,NA,TRBV29-1,TRBJ1-2,CSVLTLDSNYGYTF,TGCAGCGTTCTGACACTGGATTCTAACTATGGCTACACCTTC
NA,TRBD1,TRBV10-3,TRBJ1-1,CATGQANAEAFF,TGTGCCACCGGACAGGCGAACGCTGAAGCTTTCTTT
many,NA,TRBV25-1,TRBJ2-5,CASSESAEPQETQYF,TGTGCCAGCAGTGAATCTGCGGAGCCGCAAGAGACCCAGTACTTC
many,TRBD2,TRBV12-3/TRBV12-4,TRBJ2-1,CASSKGPGLASNEQFF,TGTGCCAGCAGTAAGGGACCGGGACTAGCCTCCAATGAGCAGTTCTTC
NA,NA,TRBV12-3/TRBV12-4,TRBJ1-6,CASSSSDSYNSPLHF,TGTGCCAGCAGTTCCTCGGACAGCTATAATTCACCCCTCCACTTT
many,NA,TRBV5-1,TRBJ2-5,CASSLKGNQETQYF,TGCGCCAGCAGCTTGAAGGGGAACCAAGAGACCCAGTACTTC
once,TRBD1,TRBV5-1,TRBJ2-3,CASSHGQGPDTQYF,TGCGCCAGCAGCCATGGACAGGGCCCAGATACGCAGTATTTT
NA,NA,TRBV19,TRBJ1-5,CASSLRGGAINQPQHF,TGTGCCAGTAGTCTCCGGGGAGGGGCCATAAATCAGCCCCAGCATTTT
NA,NA,TRBV19,TRBJ1-5,CASRKEQGRGQPQHF,TGTGCCAGTAGAAAAGAACAGGGACGAGGTCAGCCCCAGCATTTT
few,NA,TRBV7-9,TRBJ2-1,CASSPGNDYNEQFF,TGTGCCAGCAGCCCGGGAAACGACTACAATGAGCAGTTCTTC
many,NA,TRBV12-5,TRBJ2-1,CASGLGNEQFF,TGTGCTAGTGGTTTAGGGAATGAGCAGTTCTTC
NA,NA,TRBV4-3,TRBJ2-5,CASSLRRGETQYF,TGCGCCAGCAGCCTAAGACGTGGGGAGACCCAGTACTTC
many,TRBD1,TRBV10-3,TRBJ2-5,CASRGQGGETQYF,TGTGCCAGCCGCGGACAGGGCGGAGAGACCCAGTACTTC
many,NA,TRBV6-5,TRBJ1-2,CASSYNREDYGYTF,TGTGCCAGCAGTTATAACAGGGAAGACTATGGCTACACCTTC
many,NA,TRBV7-2,TRBJ1-2,CASSLVTASDYRYTF,TGTGCCAGCAGCTTAGTGACAGCCTCGGACTATCGCTACACCTTC
few,NA,TRBV29-1,TRBJ2-5,CSVETEGSWETQYF,TGCAGCGTTGAGACGGAGGGGAGCTGGGAGACCCAGTACTTC
few,NA,TRBV29-1,TRBJ2-2,CSVEIPPNTGELFF,TGCAGCGTTGAAATTCCCCCGAACACCGGGGAGCTGTTTTTT
many,TRBD1,TRBV28,TRBJ2-1,CASSSGQVINEQFF,TGTGCCAGCAGTTCGGGACAGGTCATCAATGAGCAGTTCTTC
few,NA,TRBV5-1,TRBJ2-3,CASSFTGTTDTQYF,TGCGCCAGCAGCTTTACAGGGACCACAGATACGCAGTATTTT
many,NA,TRBV12-3/TRBV12-4,TRBJ1-1,CASSFVETEAFF,TGTGCCAGCAGTTTTGTTGAGACTGAAGCTTTCTTT
NA,TRBD1,TRBV27,TRBJ1-6,CASSQGDNSPLHF,TGTGCCAGCAGCCAGGGGGATAATTCACCCCTCCACTTT
many,TRBD2,TRBV29-1,TRBJ2-2,CSVRGAGELFF,TGCAGCGTTCGGGGGGCCGGGGAGCTGTTTTTT
few,TRBD2,TRBV11-2,TRBJ2-1,CASSLVMAGLAGGLYNEQFF,TGTGCCAGCAGCTTAGTAATGGCGGGACTAGCGGGGGGACTCTACAATGAGCAGTTCTTC
NA,NA,TRBV4-3,TRBJ2-5,CASSQEVRGTRETQYF,TGCGCCAGCAGCCAAGAAGTGCGGGGAACTCGGGAGACCCAGTACTTC
NA,NA,TRBV9,TRBJ2-1,CASGGDEQFF,TGTGCCAGCGGAGGCGATGAGCAGTTCTTC
NA,NA,TRBV12-3/TRBV12-4,TRBJ1-1,CASSLWVEAFF,TGTGCCAGCAGTTTATGGGTTGAAGCTTTCTTT
many,NA,TRBV5-1,TRBJ2-2,CASSFTYTGELFF,TGCGCCAGCAGCTTTACCTACACCGGGGAGCTGTTTTTT